The 27 T cell receptor beta chains given below trace back to one sample, sequenced in a study of blood T cell repertoires in COVID-19 (dated by TCRdb to the early 2020s). Libraries were made using the immunoSEQ multiplex PCR assay. TCRdb holds this immuneACCESS table with in-frame rearrangements only. Some clones are missing; in checked studies, unresolved V genes explain under half, and the rest has no known cause. The sample has approximately 150,000 clones on record, approximately 90% of them singletons. About 2.1% of the sample comes from the top ten. The sample comprised peripheral blood. Every receptor here comes from a man aged 65-85 years with active COVID-19.

The chain has TRBV3-1 (or the pseudogene TRBV3-2) and TRBJ1-4; D may be TRBD1 (6 bases). Germline CDR1 reads LGHDT; CDR2 reads YNNKEL (reference sequence). The germline V and J ends were trimmed by 0 bases and 3 bases, with 11 bases remaining between them. The length of the CDR3 is 16 residues. The CDR3 region is CASSQEVGAPNEKLFF. In nucleotides, the CDR3 is TGTGCCAGCAGCCAAGAGGTGGGGGCGCCTAATGAAAAACTGTTTTTT.

This chain connects TRBV9 to TRBJ2-6; maybe TRBD1 (5 bases). The V gene lost 4 bases and the J gene lost 0 bases, with 11 bases spanning the gap. CDR3 size: 16 residues. Per the germline V gene, CDR1 is SGDLS and CDR2 is YYNGEE. This chain's CDR3 is CASSPQGNSGANVLTF. CDR3 nucleotide sequence: TGTGCCAGCAGCCCCCAGGGCAACTCTGGGGCCAACGTCCTGACTTTC.

The chain joins TRBV27 to TRBJ2-3, with TRBD2 matching 10 bases. V trimming: 3 bases; J trimming: 5 bases; junction bases outside the gene matches: 2. The CDR3 runs to 14 residues. CDR1 is MNHEY, CDR2 SMNVEV, per germline (reference sequence). CDR3 loop: CASSFLAGVDTQYF. The CDR3 bases are TGTGCCAGCAGTTTCCTAGCGGGAGTAGATACGCAGTATTTT.

This clone has just one count. The chain links TRBV3-1 (or the pseudogene TRBV3-2) to TRBJ2-7, with 10 nucleotides matching TRBD2. Germline lookup yields CDR1 LGHDT and CDR2 YNNKEL (reference sequence). The CDR3 length is 18 residues. V was clipped by 4 bases and J by 2 bases; unmatched bases: 14. CDR3 sequence: CASSPGPPSGRAAYEQYF. CDR3 nucleotides: TGTGCCAGCAGCCCGGGCCCACCTAGCGGGAGAGCTGCCTACGAGCAGTACTTC.

This clone came up once. The chain is built from TRBV28 and TRBJ2-1, with 9 positions matching TRBD1. With V trimmed by 5 bases and J by 10 bases, 9 bases remained unmatched. Germline-derived CDR1 and CDR2 are MDHEN and SYDVKM. The CDR3 spans 14 residues. The CDR3 protein is CASSPMDRGGEQFF. Written as DNA, the CDR3 is TGTGCCAGCAGTCCTATGGACAGGGGTGGGGAGCAGTTCTTC.

The chain is built from TRBV5-4 and TRBJ2-5; 11 bases are a match to TRBD2. V was clipped by 4 bases and J by 3 bases; unmatched bases: 5. This CDR3 is built from 15 residues. Germline-derived CDR1 and CDR2 are SGHNT and YYREEE (reference sequence). The CDR3 here is CASSPGLAVKETQYF. CDR3 bases: TGTGCCAGCAGCCCGGGACTAGCGGTAAAAGAGACCCAGTACTTC.

This clone showed up just once. This rearrangement joins TRBV29-1 to TRBJ1-2; D is ambiguous. The CDR3 spans 11 residues. Deletions cut 4 bases from V and 5 bases from J, with 8 bases between. Looked up from germline, CDR1 is SQVTM and CDR2 is ANQGSEA. The CDR3 here is CSVAPGYGYTF. The CDR3 nucleotides read TGCAGCGTTGCACCCGGGTATGGCTACACCTTC.

The rearrangement links TRBV13 to TRBJ1-6, with D possibly being TRBD1 (5 bases). Germline V gene lookup returns CDR1 PRHDT and CDR2 FYEKMQ (reference sequence). The germline V and J ends were trimmed by 3 bases and 11 bases, with 8 bases remaining between them. CDR3 length: 12 residues. Here the CDR3 reads CASSFMGPPLHF. CDR3 bases: TGTGCCAGCAGCTTTATGGGGCCACCCCTCCACTTT. The variable domain in full, with the rest retrieved from reference TRBV13 and TRBJ1-6, is AAGVIQSPRHLIKEKRETATLKCYPIPRHDTVYWYQQGPGQDPQFLISFYEKMQSDKGSIPDRFSAQQFSDYHSELNMSSLELGDSALYFCASSFMGPPLHFGNGTRLTVT.

V is TRBV10-3 and J is TRBJ2-1, with TRBD2 matching over 7 bases. The CDR3 spans 14 residues. The germline V gene has CDR1 ENHRY and CDR2 SYGVKD. J gave up 0 bases and V 4 bases, and 0 bases lay outside the gene matches. CDR3 in amino acids: CAISGGGSYNEQFF. CDR3 nucleotide sequence: TGTGCCATCAGTGGGGGGGGCTCCTACAATGAGCAGTTCTTC.

This clone was seen just once. The rearrangement joins TRBV29-1 to TRBJ2-5; 7 nucleotides align to TRBD1. J lost 2 bases, V lost 6 bases, and 12 bases had no gene match. The CDR3 contains 15 residues. Germline loops: CDR1 SQVTM, CDR2 ANQGSEA. Here the CDR3 reads CSVVYRGSIQETQYF. The CDR3, as DNA: TGCAGCGTAGTCTACAGGGGTTCTATACAAGAGACCCAGTACTTC.

The rearrangement links TRBV7-3 to TRBJ2-5; D uncertain. V was clipped by 5 bases and J by 5 bases, with 12 bases between them. The germline V gene encodes CDR1 SGHTA and CDR2 FQGTGA. The CDR3 length is 13 residues. The CDR3 region has the DNA TGTGCCAGCAGCCCCCGGGTGGGTGAGACCCAGTACTTC. Protein: CASSPRVGETQYF.

J is TRBJ2-1 and V is TRBV2; 8 bases map to TRBD2. CDR1 is SNHLY, CDR2 FYNNEI, per germline. This CDR3 is 18 amino acids long. Trimming at V came to 4 bases and at J to 0 bases, leaving 11 bases not matched to a gene. The CDR3 loop reads CASSAPRRGTSSYNEQFF. The CDR3 coding sequence is TGTGCCAGCAGTGCCCCCCGGAGGGGGACTAGCTCCTACAATGAGCAGTTCTTC.

The rearrangement uses TRBV10-3 and TRBJ2-1; D possibly corresponds to TRBD2 (5 bases). V dropped 7 bases and J dropped 2 bases, with 12 bases sitting between them. The CDR3 extends over 14 amino acids. Per germline, CDR1 ENHRY and CDR2 SYGVKD. The DNA for the CDR3 is TGTGCCATCAAGGTTGAGGAGGCCTACAATGAGCAGTTCTTC. Its protein product is CAIKVEEAYNEQFF.

The chain is built from TRBV19 and TRBJ2-3; 7 bases are a match to TRBD2. This CDR3 has 14 residues. Germline CDR1 LNHDA, CDR2 SQIVND (reference sequence). Trimming removed 7 bases from V and 1 base from J; junction bases left unmatched: 5. The CDR3 DNA follows: TGTGCCAGTAATCGGGGGGTTGGCACAGATACGCAGTATTTT. It translates to CASNRGVGTDTQYF.

J is TRBJ1-1 and V is TRBV28, with a weak D call TRBD1 (5 bases). The CDR3 sequence is 13 residues long. CDR1 and CDR2 from the germline V gene are MDHEN and SYDVKM. V was cut by 7 bases and J by 5 bases, with 14 bases left in between. This CDR3 reads CASTIVGRTEAFF. The CDR3 DNA sequence: TGTGCCAGCACCATAGTGGGGCGAACTGAAGCTTTCTTT.

The chain uses TRBV19 and TRBJ1-2; D gene unclear. This CDR3 contains 15 residues. The germline CDR1 and CDR2 sequences are LNHDA and SQIVND (reference sequence). Between the trimmed V and J ends, which lost 9 bases and 1 base, there was a span of 18 bases. CDR3 in amino acids: CASRGSSLNNYGYTF. For the CDR3, the DNA is TGTGCCAGCCGAGGATCCTCCCTGAATAACTATGGCTACACCTTC.

This clone has only one observation. The rearrangement links TRBV5-1 to TRBJ2-7; 7 nucleotides agree with TRBD2. J lost 7 bases, V lost 5 bases, and 18 bases had no gene match. The CDR3 contains 16 residues. The germline V gene has CDR1 SGHRS and CDR2 YFSETQ. For the CDR3, the DNA is TGCGCCAGCAGGACAGCTGGGGGGAGGGTCGGATCGGAGCAGTACTTC. This encodes CASRTAGGRVGSEQYF.

The gene calls are TRBV28 and TRBJ1-1; no clear D gene. V lost 3 bases to trimming and J lost 3 bases, with 20 bases between them. From germline, CDR1 is MDHEN and CDR2 SYDVKM. CDR3 length: 17 residues. CDR3 amino acids: CASSFLSDNPSYTEAFF. The CDR3 coding sequence is TGTGCCAGCAGTTTCCTCTCCGACAATCCCTCATACACTGAAGCTTTCTTT.

This chain joins TRBV5-1 and TRBJ1-3; perhaps TRBD1 as D (6 bases). CDR1 SGHRS and CDR2 YFSETQ come from the germline V gene. Trimming took 4 bases from V and 0 from J, leaving 11 bases between them. There are 15 residues in the CDR3. Here the CDR3 DNA reads TGCGCCAGCAGCCCGACAGGCCTCTCTGGAAACACCATATATTTT. Its translation is CASSPTGLSGNTIYF.

J is TRBJ2-5 and V is TRBV7-3, with D possibly matching TRBD2 (5 bases). CDR3 length: 15 residues. V lost 1 base and J lost 1, with 10 bases in between. CDR1 and CDR2 (germline): SGHTA, FQGTGA. The CDR3 protein is CASSLNYGIQETQYF. As DNA, the CDR3 is TGTGCCAGCAGCTTAAACTACGGGATCCAAGAGACCCAGTACTTC. The full variable domain, its missing parts supplied by reference TRBV7-3 and TRBJ2-5, is GAGVSQTPSNKVTEKGKYVELRCDPISGHTALYWYRQSLGQGPEFLIYFQGTGAADDSGLPNDRFFAVRPEGSVSTLKIQRTERGDSAVYLCASSLNYGIQETQYFGPGTRLLVL.

The rearrangement joins TRBV10-2 to TRBJ1-1; no clear D gene. The CDR3 loop spans 15 amino acids. Germline V gene lookup returns CDR1 WSHSY and CDR2 SAAADI. V lost 0 bases and J 4 bases, leaving 12 bases between the germline ends. The CDR3 loop reads CASSESSQFSTEAFF. The CDR3 DNA is TGCGCCAGCAGTGAGTCGTCACAGTTCAGCACTGAAGCTTTCTTT.

This clone appeared a single time. This sequence joins TRBV6-5 and TRBJ2-7, with D possibly matching TRBD2 (5 bases). Germline V lookup: CDR1 MNHEY, CDR2 SVGAGI. The CDR3 extends over 15 amino acids. Trimming cost V 3 bases and J 1 base, with 13 bases left between them. CDR3: CASSYSETPSYEQYF. For the CDR3, the DNA is TGTGCCAGCAGTTATAGCGAGACCCCATCCTACGAGCAGTACTTC.

The chain carries TRBV24-1 and TRBJ2-3; 7 bases fit TRBD2. The germline gives CDR1 KGHDR, CDR2 SFDVKD. V lost 6 bases, J lost 0 bases, and 5 bases stayed unmatched. The CDR3 loop spans 15 amino acids. DNA for the CDR3: TGTGCCACCAGTCTGGCAGCGGGAAGCACAGATACGCAGTATTTT. Encoded protein: CATSLAAGSTDTQYF.

The CDR3 sequence is CASSGLSTDTQYF. The CDR3 nucleotides read TGCGCCAGCAGCGGACTAAGCACAGATACGCAGTATTTT. The gene calls are TRBV10-2 and TRBJ2-3; D possibly corresponds to TRBD2 (6 bases). The CDR3 spans 13 residues. Trimming removed 6 bases from V and 0 bases from J, with 7 bases in between. From germline, CDR1 is WSHSY and CDR2 SAAADI.

The CDR3 region has the DNA TGTGCCTGGAGTTTGGGGACAGTGGGGGCCGGGGAGCTGTTTTTT. Protein sequence: CAWSLGTVGAGELFF. The rearrangement uses TRBV30 and TRBJ2-2; TRBD1 matches 7 bases. Germline V gene sequence: CDR1 GTSNPN, CDR2 SVGIG (reference sequence). Germline trimming cut 2 bases from V and 6 bases from J; bases unmatched to any gene: 9. This CDR3 region has 15 residues.

This sequence joins TRBV7-3 and TRBJ2-1, with D perhaps matching TRBD2 (7 bases). V was shortened by 3 bases and J by 4 bases, with 13 bases between the two germline ends. CDR1 and CDR2 (germline): SGHTA, FQGTGA. CDR3 length: 15 residues. The CDR3 is CASSFGGGRYNEQFF. The CDR3 DNA reads TGTGCCAGCAGCTTCGGGGGCGGGAGATACAATGAGCAGTTCTTC.

A remark on this clone: The identical CDR3 is also encoded by other nucleotide sequences in the sample. The V gene is TRBV5-1, the J gene TRBJ2-7; a possible D gene is TRBD2 (5 bases). Germline CDR1 is SGHRS and CDR2 is YFSETQ. CDR3 length: 14 residues. The V end lost 0 bases, the J end lost 3 bases, and 10 bases lay between the germline ends. This chain's CDR3 is CASSLGGSSYEQYF. CDR3 in DNA: TGCGCCAGCAGCTTGGGTGGGAGCAGCTACGAGCAGTACTTC.